This record concerns one T cell receptor (beta chain) sequence. Random hexamers were used to reverse transcribe the RNA input (about 0.45 to 1 ug). It was immunoSEQ multiplex PCR that amplified TCR beta CDR3 across 54 Vbeta and 13 Jbeta. TCRdb independently ran MiXCR on the immunoSEQ multiplex PCR reads; one entry per CDR3 protein. The sample carries around 170,000 distinct CDR3 sequences, 95% recorded once. This sample is drawn from a study of CD8 T cells in Susac syndrome. As for the study in general: When blood was drawn, the patients with Susac syndrome were therapy-naive, on corticosteroids, or on intravenous immunoglobulin alone.

The CDR3 totals 15 residues. Germline CDR1 GTSNPN, CDR2 SVGIG (reference sequence). V was cut by 0 bases and J by 1 base, with 11 bases left in between. The authors carried out high-throughput sequencing of TCR beta. They applied it to CD8+ and CD4+ T cells obtained from blood. Isolation of CD8+ and CD4+ T cells was performed negatively, whereas enrichment of TEMRA cells was done by FACS. Material for sequencing was CD4+ T cells from PBMCs. This clonotype was sampled from a human donor with Susac syndrome. The chain is built from TRBV30 and TRBJ2-3; D is perhaps TRBD2 (6 bases). DNA of the CDR3: TGTGCCTGGAGTGTACATGGAGGGGGCACAGATACGCAGTATTTT. Encoded protein: CAWSVHGGGTDTQYF.